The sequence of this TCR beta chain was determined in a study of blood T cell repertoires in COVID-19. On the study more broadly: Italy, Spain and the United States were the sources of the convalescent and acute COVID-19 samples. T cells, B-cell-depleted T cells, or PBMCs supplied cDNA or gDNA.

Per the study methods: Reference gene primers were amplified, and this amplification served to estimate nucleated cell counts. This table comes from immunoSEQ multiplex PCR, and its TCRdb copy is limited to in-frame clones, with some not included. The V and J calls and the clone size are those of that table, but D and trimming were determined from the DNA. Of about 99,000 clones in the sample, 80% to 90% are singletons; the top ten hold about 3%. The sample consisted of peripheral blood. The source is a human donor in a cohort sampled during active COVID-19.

CDR3 amino acids: CASSRDRAGTEAFF. CDR3 sequence (DNA): TGCGCCAGCAGCCGGGACAGGGCTGGCACTGAAGCTTTCTTT. The J gene is TRBJ1-1, the V gene TRBV10-1; the match to TRBD1 covers 9 bases. V shed 6 bases and J 4 bases; nucleotides not matched to a gene: 6. Germline CDR1 reads WNHNN; CDR2 reads SYGVQD (reference sequence). The CDR3 is made up of 14 amino acids.